The entry that follows covers one T cell receptor (beta chain) sequence. Its specificity is unknown. This sample is part of a study of cytomegalovirus exposure and HLA in healthy donors. Study results and caveats: CMV serostatus stood as the only immune exposure information on hand.

The CDR3 spans 16 residues. With 0 bases clipped from V and 2 bases from J, the junction kept 6 bases outside the gene matches. Germline CDR1 is SGHKS and CDR2 is YYEKEE (reference sequence). 60 Vbeta and 13 Jbeta primers were used in PCR. Profiling relied on immunoSEQ multiplex PCR, and the TCRdb table lists in-frame clones only, not all of them. The table has 65,000 to 85,000 clones, 80% to 90% seen once. The clonotype comes from a woman aged 30 to 39 in good health and CMV-seronegative. The chain uses TRBV5-5 and TRBJ1-2, with TRBD1 matching over 8 bases. The sample taken for sequencing was PBMCs. The CDR3 loop reads CASSLGDRPLNYGYTF. The DNA of the CDR3 is TGTGCCAGCAGCTTGGGGGACAGGCCTCTAAACTATGGCTACACCTTC.